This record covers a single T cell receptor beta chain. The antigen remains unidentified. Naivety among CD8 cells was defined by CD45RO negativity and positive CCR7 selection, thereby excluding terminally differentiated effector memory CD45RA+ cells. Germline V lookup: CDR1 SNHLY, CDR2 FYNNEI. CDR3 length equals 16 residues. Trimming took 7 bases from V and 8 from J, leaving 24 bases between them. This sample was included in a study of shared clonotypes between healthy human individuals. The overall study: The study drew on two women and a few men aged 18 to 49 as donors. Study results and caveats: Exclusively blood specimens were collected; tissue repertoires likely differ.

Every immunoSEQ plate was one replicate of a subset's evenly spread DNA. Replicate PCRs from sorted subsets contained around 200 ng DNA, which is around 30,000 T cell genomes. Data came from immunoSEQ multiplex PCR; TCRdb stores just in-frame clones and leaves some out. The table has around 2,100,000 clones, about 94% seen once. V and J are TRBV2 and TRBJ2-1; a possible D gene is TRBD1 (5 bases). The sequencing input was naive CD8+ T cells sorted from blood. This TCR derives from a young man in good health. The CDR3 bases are TGTGCCAGCACCGGTACTCAGGGCCCCGCAAGACATGAGCAGTTCTTC. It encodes CASTGTQGPARHEQFF.